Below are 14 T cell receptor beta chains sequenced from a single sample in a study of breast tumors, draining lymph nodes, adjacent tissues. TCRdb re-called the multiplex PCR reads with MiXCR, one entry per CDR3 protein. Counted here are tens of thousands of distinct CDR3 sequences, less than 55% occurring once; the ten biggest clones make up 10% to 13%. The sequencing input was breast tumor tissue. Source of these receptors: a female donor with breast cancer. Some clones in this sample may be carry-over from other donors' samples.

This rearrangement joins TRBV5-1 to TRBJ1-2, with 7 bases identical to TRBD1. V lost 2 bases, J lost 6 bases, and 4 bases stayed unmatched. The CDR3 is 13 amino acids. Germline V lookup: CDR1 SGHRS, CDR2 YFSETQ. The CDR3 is CASSLTGDNGYTF. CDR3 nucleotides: TGCGCCAGCAGCTTAACAGGGGACAATGGCTACACCTTC. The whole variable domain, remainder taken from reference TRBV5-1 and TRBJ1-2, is KAGVTQTPRYLIKTRGQQVTLSCSPISGHRSVSWYQQTPGQGLQFLFEYFSETQRNKGNFPGRFSGRQFSNSRSEMNVSTLELGDSALYLCASSLTGDNGYTFGSGTRLTVV.

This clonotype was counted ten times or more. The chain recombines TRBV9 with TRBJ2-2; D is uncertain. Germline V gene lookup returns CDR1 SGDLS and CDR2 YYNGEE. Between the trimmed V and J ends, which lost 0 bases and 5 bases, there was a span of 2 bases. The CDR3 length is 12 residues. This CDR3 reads CASSVVTGELFF. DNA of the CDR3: TGTGCCAGCAGCGTAGTAACCGGGGAGCTGTTTTTT.

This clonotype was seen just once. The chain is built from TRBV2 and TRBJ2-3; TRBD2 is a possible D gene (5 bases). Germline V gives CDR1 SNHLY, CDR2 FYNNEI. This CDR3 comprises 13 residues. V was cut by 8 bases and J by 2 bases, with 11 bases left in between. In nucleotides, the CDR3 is TGTGCCAGCGGAGGCAGTACCACAGATACGCAGTATTTT. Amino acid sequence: CASGGSTTDTQYF.

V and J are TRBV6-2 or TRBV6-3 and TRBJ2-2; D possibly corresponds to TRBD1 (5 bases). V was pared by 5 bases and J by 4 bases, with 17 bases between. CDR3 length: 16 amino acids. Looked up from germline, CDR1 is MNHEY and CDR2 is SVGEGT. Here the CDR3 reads CASSPVRAPSTGELFF. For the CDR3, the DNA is TGTGCCAGCAGTCCGGTCAGGGCCCCGAGCACCGGGGAGCTGTTTTTT.

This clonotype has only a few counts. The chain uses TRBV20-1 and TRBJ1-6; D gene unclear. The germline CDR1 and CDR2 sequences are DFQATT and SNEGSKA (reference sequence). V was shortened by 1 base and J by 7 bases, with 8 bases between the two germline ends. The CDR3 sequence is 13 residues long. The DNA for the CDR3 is TGCAGTGCTAGAGGGACGGGGAATTCACCCCTCCACTTT. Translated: CSARGTGNSPLHF.

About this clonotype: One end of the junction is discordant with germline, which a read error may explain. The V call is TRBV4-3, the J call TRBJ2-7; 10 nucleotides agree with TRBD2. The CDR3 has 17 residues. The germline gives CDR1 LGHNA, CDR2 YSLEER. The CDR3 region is CASSQTSLAGVTYEQCF. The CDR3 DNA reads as TGCGCCAGCAGCCAGACCTCTCTAGCGGGAGTAACCTACGAGCAGTGCTTC.

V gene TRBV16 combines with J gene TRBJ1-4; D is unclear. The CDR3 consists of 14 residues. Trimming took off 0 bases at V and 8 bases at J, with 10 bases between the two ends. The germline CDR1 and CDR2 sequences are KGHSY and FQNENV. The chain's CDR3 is CASSQSGIYEKLFF. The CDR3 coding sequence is TGTGCCAGCAGCCAATCGGGGATATACGAAAAACTGTTTTTT.

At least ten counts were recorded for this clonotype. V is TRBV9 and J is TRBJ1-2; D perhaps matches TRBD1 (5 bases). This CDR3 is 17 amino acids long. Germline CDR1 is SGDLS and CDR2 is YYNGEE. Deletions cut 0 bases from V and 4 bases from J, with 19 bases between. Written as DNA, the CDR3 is TGTGCCAGCAGCGTAGGAAGGTTACGGGGCGATATCTATGGCTACACCTTC. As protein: CASSVGRLRGDIYGYTF.

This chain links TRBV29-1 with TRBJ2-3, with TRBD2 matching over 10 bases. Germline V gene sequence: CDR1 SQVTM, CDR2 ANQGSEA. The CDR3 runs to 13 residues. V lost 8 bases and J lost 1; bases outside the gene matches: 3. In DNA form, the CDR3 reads TGCAGCTCCGGGACTAGCGGCACAGATACGCAGTATTTT. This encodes CSSGTSGTDTQYF.

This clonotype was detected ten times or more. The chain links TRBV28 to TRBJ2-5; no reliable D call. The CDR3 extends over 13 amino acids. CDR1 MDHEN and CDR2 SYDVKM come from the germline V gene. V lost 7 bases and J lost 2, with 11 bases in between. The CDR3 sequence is CASTSSGQETQYF. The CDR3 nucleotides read TGTGCCAGCACCTCTTCCGGGCAAGAGACCCAGTACTTC.

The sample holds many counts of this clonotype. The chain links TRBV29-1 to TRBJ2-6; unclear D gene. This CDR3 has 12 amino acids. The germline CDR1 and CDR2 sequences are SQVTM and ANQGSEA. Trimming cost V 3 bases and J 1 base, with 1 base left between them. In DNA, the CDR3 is TGCAGCGTTGATTCTGGGGCCAACGTCCTGACTTTC. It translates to CSVDSGANVLTF.

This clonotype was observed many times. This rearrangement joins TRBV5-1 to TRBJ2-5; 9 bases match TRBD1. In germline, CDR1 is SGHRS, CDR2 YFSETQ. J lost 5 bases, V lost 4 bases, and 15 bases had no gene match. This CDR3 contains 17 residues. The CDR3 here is CASSGRQGGIFSETQYF. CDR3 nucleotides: TGCGCCAGCAGCGGAAGACAGGGGGGGATTTTCTCGGAGACCCAGTACTTC.

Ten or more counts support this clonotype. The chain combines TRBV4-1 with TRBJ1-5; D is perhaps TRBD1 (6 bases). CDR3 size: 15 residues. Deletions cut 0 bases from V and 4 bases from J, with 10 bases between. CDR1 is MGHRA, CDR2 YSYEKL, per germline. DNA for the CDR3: TGCGCCAGCAGCCAAGATAGGGGGGAAAATCAGCCCCAGCATTTT. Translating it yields CASSQDRGENQPQHF.

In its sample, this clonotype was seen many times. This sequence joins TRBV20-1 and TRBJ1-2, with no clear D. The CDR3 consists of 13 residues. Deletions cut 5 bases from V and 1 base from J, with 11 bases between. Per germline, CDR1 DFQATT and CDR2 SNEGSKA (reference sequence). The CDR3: CSAPLTGNYGYTF. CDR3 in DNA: TGCAGTGCTCCGCTGACGGGTAACTATGGCTACACCTTC.